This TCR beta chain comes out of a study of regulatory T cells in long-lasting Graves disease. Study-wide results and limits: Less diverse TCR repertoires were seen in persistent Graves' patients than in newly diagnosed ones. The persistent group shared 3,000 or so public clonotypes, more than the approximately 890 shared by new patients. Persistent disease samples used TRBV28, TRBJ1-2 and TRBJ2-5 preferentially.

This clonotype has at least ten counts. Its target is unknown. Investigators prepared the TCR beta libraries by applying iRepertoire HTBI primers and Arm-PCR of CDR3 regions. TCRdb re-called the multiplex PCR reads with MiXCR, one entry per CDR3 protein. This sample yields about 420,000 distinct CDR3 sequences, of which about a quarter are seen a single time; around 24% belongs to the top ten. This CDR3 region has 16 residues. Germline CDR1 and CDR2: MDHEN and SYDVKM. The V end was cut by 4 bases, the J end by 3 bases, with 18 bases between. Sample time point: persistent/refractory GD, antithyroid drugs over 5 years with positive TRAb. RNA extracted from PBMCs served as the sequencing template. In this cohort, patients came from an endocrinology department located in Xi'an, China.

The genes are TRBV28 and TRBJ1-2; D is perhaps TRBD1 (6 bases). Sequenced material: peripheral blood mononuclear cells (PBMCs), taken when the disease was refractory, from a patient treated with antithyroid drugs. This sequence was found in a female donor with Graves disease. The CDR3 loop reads CASSSQRQDQYYGYTF. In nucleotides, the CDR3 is TGTGCCAGCAGTTCCCAGAGACAGGACCAGTACTATGGCTACACCTTC.